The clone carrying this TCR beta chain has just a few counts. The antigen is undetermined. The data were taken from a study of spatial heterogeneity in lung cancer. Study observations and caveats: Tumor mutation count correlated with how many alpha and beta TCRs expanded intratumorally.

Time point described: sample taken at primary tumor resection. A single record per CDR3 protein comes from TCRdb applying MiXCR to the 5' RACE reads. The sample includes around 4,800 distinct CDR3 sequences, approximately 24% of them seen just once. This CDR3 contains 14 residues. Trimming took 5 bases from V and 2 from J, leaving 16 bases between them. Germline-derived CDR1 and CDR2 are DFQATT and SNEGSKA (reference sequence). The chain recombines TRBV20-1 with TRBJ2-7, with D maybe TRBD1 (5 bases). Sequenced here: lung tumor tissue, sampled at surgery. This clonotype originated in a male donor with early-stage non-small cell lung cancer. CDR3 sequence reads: CSAPQDVQPYEQYF. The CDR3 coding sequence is TGCAGTGCTCCACAGGACGTACAACCCTACGAGCAGTACTTC.